This note documents a single T cell receptor (beta chain) sequence. The antigen remains undetermined. The entry originates in a study of T cell responses to AZD1222 COVID-19 vaccine. The method was immunoSEQ multiplex PCR; TCRdb's version includes in-frame clones alone and lacks a portion of them. The sample carries roughly 200,000 clones, around 94% recorded once. The germline V and J ends were trimmed by 7 bases and 2 bases, with 17 bases remaining between them. Germline CDR1 is SQVTM and CDR2 is ANQGSEA. The CDR3 contains 14 residues. General study results and limits: Repertoires were collected only later (after the peak T cell response had occurred). Mostly white British, mostly female donors; authors suggested clonal diversity may be underestimated. Reports say nearly half of spike-specific TCRs go after unmutated variant regions.

The sample here was peripheral blood, taken 28 days after the second dose of the MenACWY control vaccine. The chain uses TRBV29-1 and TRBJ1-2; perhaps TRBD1 as D (6 bases). This TCR came from an adult who received the MenACWY meningococcal vaccine as a control. The CDR3 coding sequence is TGCAGCGCCTTTGGGCACAGGGACAACTATGGCTACACCTTC. As protein: CSAFGHRDNYGYTF.